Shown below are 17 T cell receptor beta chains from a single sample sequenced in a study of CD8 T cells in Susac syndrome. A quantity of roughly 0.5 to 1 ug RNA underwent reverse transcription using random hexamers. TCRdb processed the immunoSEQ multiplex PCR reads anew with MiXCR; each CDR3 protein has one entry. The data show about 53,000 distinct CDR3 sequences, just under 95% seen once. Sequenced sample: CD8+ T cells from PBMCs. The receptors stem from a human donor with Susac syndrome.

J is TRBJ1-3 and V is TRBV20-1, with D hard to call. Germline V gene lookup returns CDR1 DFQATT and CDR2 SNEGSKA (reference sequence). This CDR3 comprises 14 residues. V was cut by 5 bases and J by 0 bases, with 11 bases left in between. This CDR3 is CSAYSQVSGNTIYF. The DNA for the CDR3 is TGCAGTGCTTACTCTCAGGTCTCTGGAAACACCATATATTTT.

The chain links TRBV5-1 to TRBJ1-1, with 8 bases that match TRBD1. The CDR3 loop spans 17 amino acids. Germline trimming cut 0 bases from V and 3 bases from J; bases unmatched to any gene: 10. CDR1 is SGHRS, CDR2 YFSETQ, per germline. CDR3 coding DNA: TGCGCCAGCAGCTTGGTCGGCACAGGGGGTTGGTACACTGAAGCTTTCTTT. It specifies CASSLVGTGGWYTEAFF.

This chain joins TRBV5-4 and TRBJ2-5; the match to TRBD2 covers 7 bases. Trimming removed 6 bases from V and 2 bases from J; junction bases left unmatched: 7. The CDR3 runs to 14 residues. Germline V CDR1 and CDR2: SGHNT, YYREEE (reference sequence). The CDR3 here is CASTSWGGQETQYF. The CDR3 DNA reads TGTGCCAGCACCTCCTGGGGGGGGCAAGAGACCCAGTACTTC. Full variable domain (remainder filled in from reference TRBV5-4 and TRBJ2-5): ETGVTQSPTHLIKTRGQQVTLRCSSQSGHNTVSWYQQALGQGPQFIFQYYREEENGRGNFPPRFSGLQFPNYSSELNVNALELDDSALYLCASTSWGGQETQYFGPGTRLLVL.

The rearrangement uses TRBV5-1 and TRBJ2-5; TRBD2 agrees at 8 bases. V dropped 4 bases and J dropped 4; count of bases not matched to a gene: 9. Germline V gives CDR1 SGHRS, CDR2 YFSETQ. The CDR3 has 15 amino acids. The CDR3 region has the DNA TGCGCCAGCAGCGCCGGCCAGCGGGGGAGAGAGACCCAGTACTTC. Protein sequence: CASSAGQRGRETQYF.

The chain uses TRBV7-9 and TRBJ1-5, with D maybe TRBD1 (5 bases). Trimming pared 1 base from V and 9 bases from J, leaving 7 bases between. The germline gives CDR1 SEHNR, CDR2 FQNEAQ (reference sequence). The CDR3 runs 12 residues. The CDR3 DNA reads TGTGCCAGCAGCTTAGGGGGCCGGCCCCAGCATTTT. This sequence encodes CASSLGGRPQHF.

CDR3 in amino acids: CASSQEQATNYGYTF. The CDR3 bases are TGTGCCAGCTCACAAGAACAAGCCACAAACTATGGCTACACCTTC. The V gene is TRBV18, the J gene TRBJ1-2; no clear D. The germline V gene has CDR1 KGHSH and CDR2 LQKENI. The CDR3 covers 15 residues. V was clipped by 4 bases and J by 2 bases, with 14 bases between them.

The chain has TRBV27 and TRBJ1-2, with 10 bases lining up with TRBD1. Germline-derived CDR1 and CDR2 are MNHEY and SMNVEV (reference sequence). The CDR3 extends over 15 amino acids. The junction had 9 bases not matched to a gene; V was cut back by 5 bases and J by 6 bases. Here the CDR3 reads CASSPRDRGNDGYTF. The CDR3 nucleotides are TGTGCCAGCAGTCCGCGGGACAGGGGAAATGATGGCTACACCTTC.

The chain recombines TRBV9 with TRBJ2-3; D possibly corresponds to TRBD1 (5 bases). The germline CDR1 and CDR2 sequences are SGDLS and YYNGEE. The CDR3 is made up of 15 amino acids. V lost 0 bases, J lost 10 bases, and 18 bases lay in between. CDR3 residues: CASSVGGGALSSQYF. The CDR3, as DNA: TGTGCCAGCAGCGTAGGTGGTGGGGCCCTCTCTTCGCAGTATTTT. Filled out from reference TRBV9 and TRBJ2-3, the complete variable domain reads DSGVTQTPKHLITATGQRVTLRCSPRSGDLSVYWYQQSLDQGLQFLIQYYNGEERAKGNILERFSAQQFPDLHSELNLSSLELGDSALYFCASSVGGGALSSQYFGPGTRLTVL.

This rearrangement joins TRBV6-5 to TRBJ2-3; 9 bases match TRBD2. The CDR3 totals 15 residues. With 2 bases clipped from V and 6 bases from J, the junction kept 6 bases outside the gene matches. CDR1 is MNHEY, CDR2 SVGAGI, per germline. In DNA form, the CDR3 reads TGTGCCAGCAGTTACGGAGCGGGGGGCGGGGATACGCAGTATTTT. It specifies CASSYGAGGGDTQYF.

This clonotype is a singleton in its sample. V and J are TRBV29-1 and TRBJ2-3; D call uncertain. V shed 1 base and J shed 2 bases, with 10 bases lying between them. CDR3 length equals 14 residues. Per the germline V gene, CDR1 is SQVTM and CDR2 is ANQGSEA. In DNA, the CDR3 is TGCAGCGTTGAAGGGCAGGTGATCACAGATACGCAGTATTTT. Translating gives CSVEGQVITDTQYF.

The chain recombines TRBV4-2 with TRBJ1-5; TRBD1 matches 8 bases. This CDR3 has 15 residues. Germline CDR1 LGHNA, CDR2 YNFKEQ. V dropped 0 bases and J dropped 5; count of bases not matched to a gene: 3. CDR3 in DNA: TGTGCCAGCAGCCAAGAGACAGGGGTCGATCAGCCCCAGCATTTT. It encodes CASSQETGVDQPQHF.

CDR3 bases: TGTGCCAGCAGCTTAGCCTGGGACAGCCCGCCCCGGCCCCTCCACTTT. This encodes CASSLAWDSPPRPLHF. The chain recombines TRBV11-1 with TRBJ1-6; 7 nucleotides align to TRBD1. Germline V gene lookup returns CDR1 SGHAT and CDR2 FQDESV (reference sequence). The V segment lost 0 bases and the J segment 13 bases; nucleotides outside the gene matches: 12. The CDR3 is 16 residues long. Variable domain in full (rest from reference TRBV11-1 and TRBJ1-6): EAEVAQSPRYKITEKSQAVAFWCDPISGHATLYWYRQILGQGPELLVQFQDESVVDDSQLPKDRFSAERLKGVDSTLKIQPAELGDSAMYLCASSLAWDSPPRPLHFGNGTRLTVT.

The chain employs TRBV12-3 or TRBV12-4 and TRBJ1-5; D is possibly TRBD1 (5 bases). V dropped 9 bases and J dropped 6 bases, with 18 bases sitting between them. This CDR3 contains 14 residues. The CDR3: CASSGAGKGQPQHF. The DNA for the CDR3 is TGTGCCAGTTCTGGGGCAGGGAAAGGTCAGCCCCAGCATTTT.

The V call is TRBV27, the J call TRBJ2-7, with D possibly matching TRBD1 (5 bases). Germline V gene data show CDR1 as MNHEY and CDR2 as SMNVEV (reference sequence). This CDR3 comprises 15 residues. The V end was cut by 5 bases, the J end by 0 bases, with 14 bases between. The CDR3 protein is CASSLDSHSSYEQYF. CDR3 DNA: TGTGCCAGCAGTCTCGACAGTCACTCCTCCTACGAGCAGTACTTC.

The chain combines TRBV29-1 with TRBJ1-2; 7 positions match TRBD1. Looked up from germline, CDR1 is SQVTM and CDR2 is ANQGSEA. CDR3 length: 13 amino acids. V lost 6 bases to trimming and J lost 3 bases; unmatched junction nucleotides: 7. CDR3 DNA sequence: TGCAGCGTCCGAGTAGGGACAGACTATGGCTACACCTTC. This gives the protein CSVRVGTDYGYTF.

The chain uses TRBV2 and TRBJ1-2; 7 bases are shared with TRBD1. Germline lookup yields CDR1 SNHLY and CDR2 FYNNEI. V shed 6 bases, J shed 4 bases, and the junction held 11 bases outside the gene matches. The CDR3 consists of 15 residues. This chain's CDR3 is CASSPADRTPYGYTF. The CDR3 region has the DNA TGTGCCAGCAGCCCGGCGGACAGGACCCCCTATGGCTACACCTTC.

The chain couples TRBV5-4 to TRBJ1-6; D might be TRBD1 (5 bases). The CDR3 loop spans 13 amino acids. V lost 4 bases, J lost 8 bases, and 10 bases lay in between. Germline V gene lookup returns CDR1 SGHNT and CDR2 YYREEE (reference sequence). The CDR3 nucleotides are TGTGCCAGCAGCCTCGTGGGGGATTCACCCCTCCACTTT. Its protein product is CASSLVGDSPLHF.